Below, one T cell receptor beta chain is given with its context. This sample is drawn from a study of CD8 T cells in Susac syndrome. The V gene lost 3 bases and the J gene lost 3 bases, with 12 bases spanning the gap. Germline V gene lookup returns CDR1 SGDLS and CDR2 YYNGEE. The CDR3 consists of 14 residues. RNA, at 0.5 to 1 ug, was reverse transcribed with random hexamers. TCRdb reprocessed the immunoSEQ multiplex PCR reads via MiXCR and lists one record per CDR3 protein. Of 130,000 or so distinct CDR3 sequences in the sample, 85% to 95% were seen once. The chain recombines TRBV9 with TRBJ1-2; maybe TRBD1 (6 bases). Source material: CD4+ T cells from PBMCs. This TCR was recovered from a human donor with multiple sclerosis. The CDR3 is CASSGGDTYYGYTF. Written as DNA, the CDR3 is TGTGCCAGCAGCGGGGGGGACACGTACTATGGCTACACCTTC.